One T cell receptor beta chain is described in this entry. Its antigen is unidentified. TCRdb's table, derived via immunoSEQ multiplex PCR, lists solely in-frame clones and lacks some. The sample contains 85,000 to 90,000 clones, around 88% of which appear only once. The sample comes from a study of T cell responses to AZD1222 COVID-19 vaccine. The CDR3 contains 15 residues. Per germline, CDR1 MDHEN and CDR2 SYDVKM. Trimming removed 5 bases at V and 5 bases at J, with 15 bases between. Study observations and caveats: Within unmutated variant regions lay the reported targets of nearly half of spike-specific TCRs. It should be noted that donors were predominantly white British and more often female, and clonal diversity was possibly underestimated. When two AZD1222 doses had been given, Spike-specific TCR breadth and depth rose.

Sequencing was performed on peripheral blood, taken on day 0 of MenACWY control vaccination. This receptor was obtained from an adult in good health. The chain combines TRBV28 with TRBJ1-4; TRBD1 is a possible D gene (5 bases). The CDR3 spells CASSPSWGLNEKLFF. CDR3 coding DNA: TGTGCCAGCAGTCCCTCGTGGGGCCTGAATGAAAAACTGTTTTTT.